This T cell receptor beta chain was captured in a study of T-cell memory formation after mild COVID-19. Study as a whole: TCR clusters were mostly confined to one donor each.

Per germline, CDR1 MNHEY and CDR2 SVGAGI. Trimming at V came to 6 bases and at J to 1 base, leaving 8 bases not matched to a gene. The CDR3 totals 16 residues. Each CDR3 protein is one row after TCRdb ran MiXCR on the 5' RACE reads. The table includes roughly 99,000 distinct CDR3 sequences, roughly 14% detected once. This clonotype was counted at least ten times. Its target is not known. Findings and caveats of the study: Nothing showed for sure that second-wave clones peaking on day 37 were SARS-CoV-2 specific.

This TCR derives from a young man who had mild COVID-19 (a few samples of this study predate the infection). Cell type and time point are not known. Sequenced input: PBMCs or a T cell subset sorted from them (not recorded which). This rearrangement joins TRBV6-5 to TRBJ2-3; TRBD2 matches 9 bases. CDR3 DNA: TGTGCCAGCAGACATAATAGCGGGGGAGGCACAGATACGCAGTATTTT. Its protein is CASRHNSGGGTDTQYF.